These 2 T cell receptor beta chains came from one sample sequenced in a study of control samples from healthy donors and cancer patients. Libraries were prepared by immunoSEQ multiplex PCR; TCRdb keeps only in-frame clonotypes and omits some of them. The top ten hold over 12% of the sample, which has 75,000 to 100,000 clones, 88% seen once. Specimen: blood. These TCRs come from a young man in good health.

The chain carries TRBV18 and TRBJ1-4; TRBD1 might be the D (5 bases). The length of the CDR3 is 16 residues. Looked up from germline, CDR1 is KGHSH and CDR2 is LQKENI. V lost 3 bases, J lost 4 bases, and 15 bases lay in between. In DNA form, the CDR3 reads TGTGCCAGCTCACCGCCGGGGGACTTCAGTAATGAAAAACTGTTTTTT. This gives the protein CASSPPGDFSNEKLFF.

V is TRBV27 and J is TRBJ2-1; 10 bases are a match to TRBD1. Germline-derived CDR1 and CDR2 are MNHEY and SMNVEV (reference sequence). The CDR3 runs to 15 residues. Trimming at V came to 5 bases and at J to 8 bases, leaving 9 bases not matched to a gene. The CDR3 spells CASSPRQGANYEQFF. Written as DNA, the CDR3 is TGTGCCAGCAGTCCAAGACAGGGGGCTAATTATGAGCAGTTCTTC.